A single sample is the source of the 13 T cell receptor beta chains below, sequenced in a study of long-term antiretroviral therapy in people with HIV. Version v3.0 of the immunoSEQ assay ran at survey level. Method: immunoSEQ multiplex PCR; TCRdb's copy keeps in-frame clones and lacks some. The profile shows some 16,000 clones, around 80% of them singletons. The starting material was unsorted PBMCs, obtained 2.1 years after starting antiretroviral therapy. The receptors were gathered from a man aged 35 to 55 with HIV.

This chain uses TRBV6-5 with TRBJ1-5; a weak D match, TRBD1 (5 bases). CDR3 length: 15 amino acids. V lost 6 bases and J 4 bases, leaving 16 bases between the germline ends. The V gene's germline CDR1 is MNHEY and CDR2 SVGAGI. The CDR3 region is CASSQGTEPNQPQHF. The CDR3 region has the DNA TGTGCCAGCAGCCAAGGGACCGAACCAAATCAGCCCCAGCATTTT.

This clone was observed a few times. The chain recombines TRBV27 with TRBJ1-2; tentative D call: TRBD1 (5 bases). CDR1 MNHEY and CDR2 SMNVEV come from the germline V gene (reference sequence). V was pared by 6 bases and J by 0 bases, with 14 bases between. The CDR3 loop spans 15 amino acids. CDR3 coding DNA: TGTGCCAGCAGCCGCAGCGGGGGATCTAACTATGGCTACACCTTC. Its translation is CASSRSGGSNYGYTF.

The genes are TRBV5-1 and TRBJ2-7; the D gene is possibly TRBD2 (6 bases). CDR1 SGHRS and CDR2 YFSETQ come from the germline V gene. V dropped 2 bases and J dropped 5 bases, with 20 bases sitting between them. CDR3 length equals 16 residues. CDR3 bases: TGCGCCAGCAGCTTAGTAAGCGGGCTGATGAGCGACGAGCAGTACTTC. As protein: CASSLVSGLMSDEQYF.

The chain is built from TRBV5-5 and TRBJ2-1, with 12 bases fitting TRBD2. J was trimmed by 7 bases and V by 0 bases; bases with no gene match: 5. Germline V lookup: CDR1 SGHKS, CDR2 YYEKEE (reference sequence). The CDR3 covers 16 residues. The DNA of the CDR3 is TGTGCCAGCAGCTTGGAGCTAGCGGGGGGGAATAATGAGCAGTTCTTC. This translates into CASSLELAGGNNEQFF.

The sample holds one count of this clone. The chain is built from TRBV6-1 and TRBJ2-1, with D perhaps matching TRBD2 (5 bases). The germline V gene has CDR1 MNHNS and CDR2 SASEGT. V was cut by 2 bases and J by 0 bases, with 11 bases left in between. CDR3 length: 16 residues. The CDR3 spells CASSEWGLASYNEQFF. Here the CDR3 DNA reads TGTGCCAGCAGTGAATGGGGTCTAGCCTCCTACAATGAGCAGTTCTTC.

This chain joins TRBV7-7 and TRBJ2-2, with 7 bases identical to TRBD1. CDR3 length: 15 residues. Germline V lookup: CDR1 SSHAT, CDR2 FNYEAQ (reference sequence). J lost 4 bases, V lost 5 bases, and 7 bases had no gene match. CDR3 in amino acids: CASSPRQGGTGELFF. Written as DNA, the CDR3 is TGTGCCAGCAGCCCCAGACAGGGTGGCACCGGGGAGCTGTTTTTT.

The rearrangement links TRBV29-1 to TRBJ1-2; a possible D gene is TRBD1 (6 bases). The CDR3 is made up of 9 amino acids. From germline, CDR1 is SQVTM and CDR2 ANQGSEA. V was pared by 7 bases and J by 9 bases, with 9 bases between. CDR3 sequence reads: CSAGDSYTF. CDR3 bases: TGCAGCGCGGGGGACAGCTACACCTTC.

For the CDR3, the DNA is TGTGCCAGCTCAACATCGTTTAGTGACACTGAAGCTTTCTTT. This sequence encodes CASSTSFSDTEAFF. V usage is TRBV18 and J usage is TRBJ1-1, with no clear D. The CDR3 is 14 residues long. CDR1 is KGHSH and CDR2 is LQKENI in the germline V gene. The V and J ends lost 5 bases and 3 bases respectively, with 13 bases between them.

This clone appeared a few times. V gene TRBV30 combines with J gene TRBJ2-7; 9 bases fit TRBD1. From germline, CDR1 is GTSNPN and CDR2 SVGIG (reference sequence). This CDR3 contains 14 residues. J gave up 7 bases and V 0 bases, and 7 bases lay outside the gene matches. CDR3 DNA sequence: TGTGCCTGGAGTGTAGGGACAGGGAGTAAAGAGCAGTACTTC. Protein product: CAWSVGTGSKEQYF.

The chain is built from TRBV5-6 and TRBJ1-4; maybe TRBD1 (5 bases). This CDR3 has 14 amino acids. CDR1 SGHDT and CDR2 YYEEEE come from the germline V gene. V was trimmed by 3 bases and J by 8 bases, leaving 14 bases between them. The CDR3 nucleotides read TGTGCCAGCAGCTCTCAAGGGTACAGGGAAAAACTGTTTTTT. Its protein is CASSSQGYREKLFF.

The chain joins TRBV10-3 to TRBJ2-7; D assignment may be TRBD1 or TRBD2 (6 bases each). This CDR3 comprises 14 residues. Trimming left V 10 bases short and J 0 bases short, with 16 bases between. Germline V CDR1 and CDR2: ENHRY, SYGVKD. The CDR3 sequence: CASGEGGTSYEQYF. The CDR3 nucleotides read TGTGCCAGCGGAGAGGGGGGAACCTCCTACGAGCAGTACTTC.

The chain joins TRBV6-1 to TRBJ1-1; 7 nucleotides agree with TRBD1. V gave up 10 bases and J gave up 4 bases; unmatched junction bases: 9. CDR3 length: 13 amino acids. Germline V lookup: CDR1 MNHNS, CDR2 SASEGT. Here the CDR3 DNA reads TGTGCCACCAAGGGGGCAGCGGGCACTGAAGCTTTCTTT. Its protein product is CATKGAAGTEAFF.

The chain has TRBV11-2 and TRBJ1-4, with TRBD1 as a possible D gene (5 bases). The germline CDR1 and CDR2 sequences are SGHAT and FQNNGV. Trimming shortened V by 6 bases and J by 4 bases, and 12 bases separated the two germline ends. The CDR3 contains 14 residues. CDR3 residues: CASRGQGGNEKLFF. For the CDR3, the DNA is TGTGCCAGCAGGGGGCAGGGCGGTAATGAAAAACTGTTTTTT.